These 32 T cell receptor beta chains were all obtained from the same sample, sequenced in a study of cytomegalovirus exposure and HLA in healthy donors. It was with 60 Vbeta and 13 Jbeta primers that the PCR ran. Sequenced by immunoSEQ multiplex PCR; TCRdb stores in-frame clones only, minus some. This sample carries hundreds of thousands of clones, approximately 84% of them seen once, and the ten largest clones take roughly 0.22%. The sequenced material came from PBMCs. These receptors originate from a girl aged 2-9 years in good health and CMV-seronegative.

The CDR3 here is CATSRDRQETQYF. Written as DNA, the CDR3 is TGTGCCACCAGCAGGGACAGGCAAGAGACCCAGTACTTC. The chain is built from TRBV15 and TRBJ2-5; TRBD1 matches at 7 bases. The junction had 0 bases not matched to a gene; V was cut back by 3 bases and J by 2 bases. CDR3 length: 13 residues. Germline V lookup: CDR1 LNHNV, CDR2 YYDKDF (reference sequence). The whole variable domain, remainder taken from reference TRBV15 and TRBJ2-5, is DAMVIQNPRYQVTQFGKPVTLSCSQTLNHNVMYWYQQKSSQAPKLLFHYYDKDFNNEADTPDNFQSRRPNTSFCFLDIRSPGLGDTAMYLCATSRDRQETQYFGPGTRLLVL.

The chain has TRBV5-1 and TRBJ2-3; 10 bases align to TRBD2. Germline values: CDR1 SGHRS, CDR2 YFSETQ. V lost 0 bases to trimming and J lost 0 bases; unmatched junction nucleotides: 16. This CDR3 region has 21 residues. The CDR3 region has the DNA TGCGCCAGCAGCTTGGAGGCTAGCGGGGGAGGGGTCTCTAGGAGCACAGATACGCAGTATTTT. This gives the protein CASSLEASGGGVSRSTDTQYF.

This clone was seen a single time. V usage is TRBV25-1 and J usage is TRBJ2-7; TRBD1 matches at 9 bases. The CDR3 spans 13 residues. Per the germline V gene, CDR1 is MGHDK and CDR2 is SYGVNS. V dropped 10 bases and J dropped 3; count of bases not matched to a gene: 7. The CDR3 loop reads CATLGQGHYEQYF. In DNA, the CDR3 is TGTGCCACCTTGGGACAGGGTCACTACGAGCAGTACTTC.

The chain combines TRBV30 with TRBJ1-3, with D hard to call. Looked up from germline, CDR1 is GTSNPN and CDR2 is SVGIG (reference sequence). The CDR3 consists of 13 residues. V lost 3 bases to trimming and J lost 0 bases, with 6 bases between them. This chain's CDR3 is CAWSLFSGNTIYF. The CDR3, as DNA: TGTGCCTGGAGCCTTTTCTCTGGAAACACCATATATTTT. Full variable domain (remainder filled in from reference TRBV30 and TRBJ1-3): SQTIHQWPATLVQPVGSPLSLECTVEGTSNPNLYWYRQAAGRGLQLLFYSVGIGQISSEVPQNLSASRPQDRQFILSSKKLLLSDSGFYLCAWSLFSGNTIYFGEGSWLTVV.

The rearrangement joins TRBV7-9 to TRBJ1-1, with TRBD1 as a possible D gene (6 bases). V was shortened by 2 bases and J by 3 bases, with 10 bases between the two germline ends. Germline CDR1 is SEHNR and CDR2 is FQNEAQ (reference sequence). The CDR3 contains 14 residues. This CDR3 is CASSLQGTDTEAFF. The CDR3 DNA sequence: TGTGCCAGCAGCTTACAGGGGACGGACACTGAAGCTTTCTTT. The variable domain in full, with the rest retrieved from reference TRBV7-9 and TRBJ1-1, is DTGVSQNPRHKITKRGQNVTFRCDPISEHNRLYWYRQTLGQGPEFLTYFQNEAQLEKSRLLSDRFSAERPKGSFSTLEIQRTEQGDSAMYLCASSLQGTDTEAFFGQGTRLTVV.

The rearrangement joins TRBV7-3 to TRBJ1-2; D might be TRBD1 (6 bases). Germline CDR1 and CDR2: SGHTA and FQGTGA. V gave up 1 base and J gave up 8 bases, with 17 bases separating them. The CDR3 runs 15 residues. The CDR3: CASSLSPRGAGGYTF. The CDR3 DNA follows: TGTGCCAGCAGCTTAAGCCCCAGGGGCGCCGGGGGCTACACCTTC.

This clone was detected only once. V is TRBV5-1 and J is TRBJ2-1; possibly TRBD1 for D (5 bases). Germline assignment: CDR1 SGHRS and CDR2 YFSETQ. This CDR3 is built from 13 residues. Trimming removed 3 bases at V and 5 bases at J, with 9 bases between. The chain's CDR3 is CASSWGGHNEQFF. The CDR3 bases are TGCGCCAGCAGCTGGGGCGGCCACAATGAGCAGTTCTTC.

J is TRBJ1-6 and V is TRBV6-1, with D uncertain. V was cut by 4 bases and J by 0 bases, with 10 bases left in between. The CDR3 length is 16 residues. CDR1 is MNHNS, CDR2 SASEGT, per germline. This CDR3 reads CASSVNWSSYNSPLHF. The DNA for the CDR3 is TGTGCCAGCAGTGTTAACTGGAGCTCCTATAATTCACCCCTCCACTTT.

The chain joins TRBV20-1 to TRBJ1-2; 7 bases agree with TRBD1. This CDR3 is 10 amino acids long. V lost 8 bases to trimming and J lost 3 bases; unmatched junction nucleotides: 0. CDR1 and CDR2 from the germline V gene are DFQATT and SNEGSKA (reference sequence). CDR3 sequence reads: CSQGDYGYTF. CDR3 bases: TGCAGTCAGGGGGACTATGGCTACACCTTC.

The chain uses TRBV19 and TRBJ2-6, with TRBD2 as a possible D gene (5 bases). This CDR3 comprises 16 residues. Germline-derived CDR1 and CDR2 are LNHDA and SQIVND (reference sequence). The V and J ends lost 2 bases and 2 bases respectively, with 10 bases between them. The chain's CDR3 is CASSIRRYTGANVLTF. CDR3 sequence (DNA): TGTGCCAGTAGTATAAGGAGGTATACTGGGGCCAACGTCCTGACTTTC.

The rearrangement uses TRBV27 and TRBJ1-6; 8 nucleotides match TRBD1. This CDR3 contains 18 residues. Germline CDR1 and CDR2: MNHEY and SMNVEV (reference sequence). Trimming cost V 3 bases and J 5 bases; bases outside gene matches: 12. The CDR3 DNA is TGTGCCAGCAGTTTTGAGAGGGACAGGCTGAGGGATAATTCACCCCTCCACTTT. Residues: CASSFERDRLRDNSPLHF.

The V gene is TRBV2, the J gene TRBJ2-5; 10 bases agree with TRBD1. V trimming: 5 bases; J trimming: 3 bases; junction bases outside the gene matches: 3. This CDR3 is 14 amino acids long. Germline V gene lookup returns CDR1 SNHLY and CDR2 FYNNEI. CDR3 protein: CASSPGQGKETQYF. CDR3 coding DNA: TGTGCCAGCAGTCCGGGACAGGGGAAAGAGACCCAGTACTTC.

The chain carries TRBV5-6 and TRBJ1-2; D is unclear. V lost 1 base and J 5 bases, leaving 9 bases between the germline ends. In germline, CDR1 is SGHDT, CDR2 YYEEEE. The CDR3 totals 13 residues. The CDR3 sequence: CASSLIERYGYTF. In nucleotides, the CDR3 is TGTGCCAGCAGCTTGATCGAGAGGTATGGCTACACCTTC.

The gene calls are TRBV11-2 and TRBJ2-3, with 15 nucleotides matching TRBD2. CDR1 SGHAT and CDR2 FQNNGV come from the germline V gene. The length of the CDR3 is 18 residues. The junction had 6 bases not matched to a gene; V was cut back by 5 bases and J by 0 bases. The CDR3 reads CASSALGTSGRSTDTQYF. The CDR3 nucleotides are TGTGCCAGCAGCGCCCTCGGGACTAGCGGGAGGAGCACAGATACGCAGTATTTT.

This clone has just a few counts. The chain has TRBV9 and TRBJ1-1; D call uncertain. CDR3 length: 14 residues. Germline assignment: CDR1 SGDLS and CDR2 YYNGEE. Between the trimmed V and J ends, which lost 0 bases and 3 bases, there was a span of 9 bases. The CDR3 here is CASSVGVVYTEAFF. The CDR3, as DNA: TGTGCCAGCAGCGTAGGCGTGGTCTACACTGAAGCTTTCTTT.

The V and J genes are TRBV19 and TRBJ1-5; 7 nucleotides line up with TRBD1. This CDR3 comprises 15 residues. V shed 1 base, J shed 3 bases, and the junction held 3 bases outside the gene matches. Germline V gives CDR1 LNHDA, CDR2 SQIVND (reference sequence). The CDR3 DNA is TGTGCCAGTAGTATAGGGGGGACAGCCAATCAGCCCCAGCATTTT. Protein: CASSIGGTANQPQHF.

The rearrangement uses TRBV2 and TRBJ2-1; a possible D gene is TRBD1 (6 bases). The V gene lost 6 bases and the J gene lost 11 bases, with 11 bases spanning the gap. CDR1 and CDR2 from the germline V gene are SNHLY and FYNNEI. The CDR3 is 11 amino acids. The CDR3 DNA follows: TGTGCCAGCAGAAGGGACATTCAGCAGTTCTTC. Translation gives CASRRDIQQFF. Complete variable domain (other parts from reference TRBV2 and TRBJ2-1): EPEVTQTPSHQVTQMGQEVILRCVPISNHLYFYWYRQILGQKVEFLVSFYNNEISEKSEIFDDQFSVERPDGSNFTLKIRSTKLEDSAMYFCASRRDIQQFFGPGTRLTVL.

The chain carries TRBV7-3 and TRBJ1-4; D is undetermined. This CDR3 is 17 amino acids long. Trimming shortened V by 1 base and J by 2 bases, and 14 bases separated the two germline ends. Germline V CDR1 and CDR2: SGHTA, FQGTGA. The chain's CDR3 is CASSLKTRGGTNEKLFF. The CDR3 DNA sequence: TGTGCCAGCAGCTTAAAGACCCGGGGAGGGACTAATGAAAAACTGTTTTTT.

In this sample, this clone turned up once. The V gene is TRBV5-1, the J gene TRBJ1-6; D is undetermined. Germline CDR1 is SGHRS and CDR2 is YFSETQ. The CDR3 extends over 15 amino acids. Trimming removed 4 bases from V and 8 bases from J, with 16 bases in between. This CDR3 reads CASSAESGDYSPLHF. CDR3 bases: TGCGCCAGCAGCGCCGAGTCGGGAGACTATTCACCCCTCCACTTT.

The chain couples TRBV2 to TRBJ2-3; possible D gene TRBD2, 6 bases. Germline CDR1 SNHLY, CDR2 FYNNEI. V lost 6 bases to trimming and J lost 3 bases, with 10 bases between them. The CDR3 runs 13 residues. This CDR3 is CASSRLGTDTQYF. In DNA, the CDR3 is TGTGCCAGCAGCCGACTAGGGACAGATACGCAGTATTTT.

In its sample, this clone was seen once. The chain couples TRBV7-2 to TRBJ1-2, with D possibly matching TRBD1 (6 bases). V shed 1 base and J shed 4 bases, with 10 bases lying between them. CDR3 size: 14 residues. CDR1 and CDR2 (germline): SGHTA, FQGNSA. CDR3 nucleotide sequence: TGTGCCAGCAGCTTAGTGGTAGGGGGCTATGGCTACACCTTC. Its protein product is CASSLVVGGYGYTF.

The sample holds one count of this clone. The rearrangement uses TRBV18 and TRBJ1-2; the match to TRBD1 covers 9 bases. The germline V gene encodes CDR1 KGHSH and CDR2 LQKENI. The CDR3 loop spans 17 amino acids. V lost 4 bases, J lost 0 bases, and 9 bases stayed unmatched. CDR3 amino acids: CASSLGTGWPTNYGYTF. In DNA, the CDR3 is TGTGCCAGCTCACTCGGGACAGGGTGGCCCACTAACTATGGCTACACCTTC.

The chain is built from TRBV4-1 and TRBJ2-3; a weak D match, TRBD2 (6 bases). V lost 8 bases and J lost 2, with 17 bases in between. The V gene's germline CDR1 is MGHRA and CDR2 YSYEKL. The CDR3 loop spans 15 amino acids. In DNA form, the CDR3 reads TGCGCCAGCGGTCAGGGCGGGGCCTTCACAGATACGCAGTATTTT. This gives the protein CASGQGGAFTDTQYF.

The rearrangement links TRBV7-8 to TRBJ2-5; 13 bases are a match to TRBD2. V was pared by 5 bases and J by 2 bases, with 11 bases of the junction left unmatched. The germline V gene has CDR1 SGHVS and CDR2 FQNEAQ. The CDR3 loop spans 18 amino acids. The CDR3 nucleotides are TGTGCCAGCAGCCCGAGCCGAAGACTAGCGGGGGGACAAGAGACCCAGTACTTC. Amino acids: CASSPSRRLAGGQETQYF.

This chain uses TRBV19 with TRBJ1-6; the D gene is possibly TRBD1 (5 bases). The germline gives CDR1 LNHDA, CDR2 SQIVND (reference sequence). The CDR3 spans 16 residues. The germline V and J ends were trimmed by 2 bases and 7 bases, with 15 bases remaining between them. In nucleotides, the CDR3 is TGTGCCAGTAGTATACTACTTGACAGAGCAAATTCACCCCTCCACTTT. Translated, it gives CASSILLDRANSPLHF.

The chain carries TRBV6-5 and TRBJ1-4, with TRBD1 as a possible D gene (5 bases). CDR1 and CDR2 from the germline V gene are MNHEY and SVGAGI. CDR3 length equals 11 residues. V shed 6 bases and J shed 10 bases, with 9 bases lying between them. CDR3 DNA sequence: TGTGCCAGCAGAGACAGAGGAAAACTGTTTTTT. Its protein is CASRDRGKLFF.

The chain uses TRBV19 and TRBJ1-4, with 9 bases identical to TRBD1. CDR3 length: 15 residues. The V segment lost 9 bases and the J segment 8 bases; nucleotides outside the gene matches: 13. Germline V gives CDR1 LNHDA, CDR2 SQIVND (reference sequence). In DNA form, the CDR3 reads TGTGCCAGCCTAGGGAGGGGACAGGGAGAAGAAAAACTGTTTTTT. This translates into CASLGRGQGEEKLFF.

The chain employs TRBV11-2 and TRBJ2-3; 7 nucleotides agree with TRBD2. Germline V gene data show CDR1 as SGHAT and CDR2 as FQNNGV. The CDR3 has 16 amino acids. With 1 base clipped from V and 0 bases from J, the junction kept 4 bases outside the gene matches. CDR3 DNA sequence: TGTGCCAGCAGCTTAGTGACGGGAGGAAGCACAGATACGCAGTATTTT. This codes for CASSLVTGGSTDTQYF.

J is TRBJ1-1 and V is TRBV7-9; 7 bases map to TRBD1. This CDR3 is 14 amino acids long. The V gene's germline CDR1 is SEHNR and CDR2 FQNEAQ (reference sequence). V trimming: 6 bases; J trimming: 9 bases; junction bases outside the gene matches: 13. The CDR3 protein is CASSYKTGTAKAFF. For the CDR3, the DNA is TGTGCCAGCAGTTACAAGACCGGGACAGCTAAAGCTTTCTTT.

The chain employs TRBV20-1 and TRBJ1-4, with a weak D call TRBD1 (5 bases). CDR1 and CDR2 from the germline V gene are DFQATT and SNEGSKA (reference sequence). This CDR3 region has 11 residues. V shed 2 bases and J shed 7 bases, with 5 bases lying between them. The chain's CDR3 is CSARQGEKLFF. CDR3 nucleotide sequence: TGCAGTGCTAGACAGGGTGAAAAACTGTTTTTT.

This clone was detected a few times. The rearrangement uses TRBV28 and TRBJ2-7, with D possibly being TRBD2 (6 bases). The ends were cut back, 3 bases at V and 3 bases at J, with 12 bases in the middle. Germline loops: CDR1 MDHEN, CDR2 SYDVKM. The CDR3 length is 14 residues. Here the CDR3 DNA reads TGTGCCAGCAGTTTTTCCGGGAGTAACTACGAGCAGTACTTC. The encoded protein is CASSFSGSNYEQYF.

The chain carries TRBV2 and TRBJ1-1; no reliable D call. Trimming stripped 2 bases from V and 1 base from J, with 11 bases between. Germline V CDR1 and CDR2: SNHLY, FYNNEI. CDR3 length equals 15 residues. CDR3 bases: TGTGCCAGCAGTGAACTTTTATCCGGGAACACTGAAGCTTTCTTT. It yields the protein CASSELLSGNTEAFF.